These 11 T cell receptor beta chains share one sample of origin, sequenced in a study of blood T cell repertoires in COVID-19. TCRdb's table, derived via immunoSEQ multiplex PCR, lists solely in-frame clones and lacks some. The repertoire holds some 410,000 clones, with around nine tenths as singletons. Sequenced sample: PBMCs or T cells enriched from blood (not recorded which). The origin of the receptors is a woman aged 25 to 39 with acute COVID-19.

V gene TRBV3-1 (or the pseudogene TRBV3-2) combines with J gene TRBJ2-1, with 8 bases matching TRBD2. With 3 bases clipped from V and 13 bases from J, the junction kept 11 bases outside the gene matches. CDR3 length: 14 residues. Germline CDR1 reads LGHDT; CDR2 reads YNNKEL (reference sequence). The CDR3 DNA sequence: TGTGCCAGCAGCCAGGGCGGGGGGCGGTCTCCTCAGTTCTTC. Translation gives CASSQGGGRSPQFF.

This sequence joins TRBV6-1 and TRBJ1-6; D is possibly TRBD1 (5 bases). CDR1 is MNHNS and CDR2 is SASEGT in the germline V gene. This CDR3 spans 18 amino acids. V dropped 0 bases and J dropped 7 bases, with 19 bases sitting between them. The CDR3 here is CASSEALPWRQRNSPLHF. The CDR3 DNA is TGTGCCAGCAGTGAAGCCCTCCCATGGAGACAGAGGAATTCACCCCTCCACTTT.

This clone was counted only a few times. This chain uses TRBV20-1 with TRBJ1-2; 7 nucleotides match TRBD1. Germline CDR1 is DFQATT and CDR2 is SNEGSKA (reference sequence). The length of the CDR3 is 14 residues. J gave up 7 bases and V 3 bases, and 11 bases lay outside the gene matches. The CDR3 is CSASSGTVSSGYTF. The CDR3 DNA reads TGCAGTGCTAGTTCCGGGACAGTTTCCTCTGGCTACACCTTC.

This clone was seen a single time. The V call is TRBV12-5, the J call TRBJ1-6; no definite D call. Germline lookup yields CDR1 LGHNT and CDR2 FRNRAP. The CDR3 totals 18 residues. V was pared by 1 base and J by 8 bases, with 21 bases between. The CDR3 nucleotides are TGTGCTAGTGGTTTGGAATACCCAGGATCCGCGATCGATTCACCCCTCCACTTT. It translates to CASGLEYPGSAIDSPLHF. The variable domain in full, with the rest retrieved from reference TRBV12-5 and TRBJ1-6, is DARVTQTPRHKVTEMGQEVTMRCQPILGHNTVFWYRQTMMQGLELLAYFRNRAPLDDSGMPKDRFSAEMPDATLATLKIQPSEPRDSAVYFCASGLEYPGSAIDSPLHFGNGTRLTVT.

The genes are TRBV4-1 and TRBJ1-2, with 9 positions matching TRBD1. The CDR3 runs 14 residues. Germline CDR1 reads MGHRA; CDR2 reads YSYEKL. V gave up 1 base and J gave up 11 bases; unmatched junction bases: 8. CDR3 amino acids: CASSQAGQGRGYTF. Here the CDR3 DNA reads TGCGCCAGCAGCCAAGCAGGACAGGGGCGAGGGTACACCTTC.

This chain uses TRBV5-1 with TRBJ2-3; 7 bases fit TRBD2. Germline CDR1 reads SGHRS; CDR2 reads YFSETQ. J lost 2 bases, V lost 0 bases, and 6 bases had no gene match. This CDR3 has 16 amino acids. CDR3 sequence: CASSLDPSGITDTQYF. The DNA for the CDR3 is TGCGCCAGCAGCTTGGACCCTAGCGGAATCACAGATACGCAGTATTTT.

The V call is TRBV28, the J call TRBJ2-3; no firm D call. CDR1 is MDHEN, CDR2 SYDVKM, per germline. Trimming pared 6 bases from V and 3 bases from J, leaving 19 bases between. The CDR3 sequence is 16 residues long. This CDR3 reads CASREAEIFRTDTQYF. The CDR3 DNA reads as TGTGCCAGCAGAGAGGCAGAGATATTTCGGACAGATACGCAGTATTTT.

The genes are TRBV10-3 and TRBJ1-6; D gene ambiguous. There are 18 residues in the CDR3. The ends were cut back, 0 bases at V and 2 bases at J, with 14 bases in the middle. CDR1 ENHRY and CDR2 SYGVKD come from the germline V gene. The CDR3 reads CAISESIARNPYNSPLHF. CDR3 bases: TGTGCCATCAGTGAGTCGATTGCCAGGAACCCCTATAATTCACCCCTCCACTTT.

The CDR3 loop is CATSDPGQGAEQYF. Here the CDR3 DNA reads TGTGCCACCAGTGACCCAGGACAGGGCGCCGAGCAGTACTTC. V is TRBV24-1 and J is TRBJ2-7, with 8 positions matching TRBD1. After removal of 4 bases from V and 6 bases from J, the junction contained 7 bases not matched to a gene. This CDR3 region has 14 residues. Germline V gene data show CDR1 as KGHDR and CDR2 as SFDVKD.

The chain couples TRBV5-6 to TRBJ1-1; 11 bases fit TRBD1. V lost 4 bases and J lost 5; bases outside the gene matches: 4. Germline lookup yields CDR1 SGHDT and CDR2 YYEEEE. The CDR3 loop spans 14 amino acids. The CDR3 nucleotides are TGTGCCAGCAGCCGGGGACAGGGGGAAACTGAAGCTTTCTTT. Its protein is CASSRGQGETEAFF. Variable domain in full (rest from reference TRBV5-6 and TRBJ1-1): DAGVTQSPTHLIKTRGQQVTLRCSPKSGHDTVSWYQQALGQGPQFIFQYYEEEERQRGNFPDRFSGHQFPNYSSELNVNALLLGDSALYLCASSRGQGETEAFFGQGTRLTVV.

This clone was seen once. The chain joins TRBV9 to TRBJ1-2; D remains unclear. CDR1 and CDR2 (germline): SGDLS, YYNGEE. The CDR3 contains 13 residues. Trimming left V 4 bases short and J 2 bases short, with 9 bases between. The CDR3 loop reads CASSPPLNYGYTF. The CDR3 DNA is TGTGCCAGCAGCCCCCCGTTAAACTATGGCTACACCTTC.